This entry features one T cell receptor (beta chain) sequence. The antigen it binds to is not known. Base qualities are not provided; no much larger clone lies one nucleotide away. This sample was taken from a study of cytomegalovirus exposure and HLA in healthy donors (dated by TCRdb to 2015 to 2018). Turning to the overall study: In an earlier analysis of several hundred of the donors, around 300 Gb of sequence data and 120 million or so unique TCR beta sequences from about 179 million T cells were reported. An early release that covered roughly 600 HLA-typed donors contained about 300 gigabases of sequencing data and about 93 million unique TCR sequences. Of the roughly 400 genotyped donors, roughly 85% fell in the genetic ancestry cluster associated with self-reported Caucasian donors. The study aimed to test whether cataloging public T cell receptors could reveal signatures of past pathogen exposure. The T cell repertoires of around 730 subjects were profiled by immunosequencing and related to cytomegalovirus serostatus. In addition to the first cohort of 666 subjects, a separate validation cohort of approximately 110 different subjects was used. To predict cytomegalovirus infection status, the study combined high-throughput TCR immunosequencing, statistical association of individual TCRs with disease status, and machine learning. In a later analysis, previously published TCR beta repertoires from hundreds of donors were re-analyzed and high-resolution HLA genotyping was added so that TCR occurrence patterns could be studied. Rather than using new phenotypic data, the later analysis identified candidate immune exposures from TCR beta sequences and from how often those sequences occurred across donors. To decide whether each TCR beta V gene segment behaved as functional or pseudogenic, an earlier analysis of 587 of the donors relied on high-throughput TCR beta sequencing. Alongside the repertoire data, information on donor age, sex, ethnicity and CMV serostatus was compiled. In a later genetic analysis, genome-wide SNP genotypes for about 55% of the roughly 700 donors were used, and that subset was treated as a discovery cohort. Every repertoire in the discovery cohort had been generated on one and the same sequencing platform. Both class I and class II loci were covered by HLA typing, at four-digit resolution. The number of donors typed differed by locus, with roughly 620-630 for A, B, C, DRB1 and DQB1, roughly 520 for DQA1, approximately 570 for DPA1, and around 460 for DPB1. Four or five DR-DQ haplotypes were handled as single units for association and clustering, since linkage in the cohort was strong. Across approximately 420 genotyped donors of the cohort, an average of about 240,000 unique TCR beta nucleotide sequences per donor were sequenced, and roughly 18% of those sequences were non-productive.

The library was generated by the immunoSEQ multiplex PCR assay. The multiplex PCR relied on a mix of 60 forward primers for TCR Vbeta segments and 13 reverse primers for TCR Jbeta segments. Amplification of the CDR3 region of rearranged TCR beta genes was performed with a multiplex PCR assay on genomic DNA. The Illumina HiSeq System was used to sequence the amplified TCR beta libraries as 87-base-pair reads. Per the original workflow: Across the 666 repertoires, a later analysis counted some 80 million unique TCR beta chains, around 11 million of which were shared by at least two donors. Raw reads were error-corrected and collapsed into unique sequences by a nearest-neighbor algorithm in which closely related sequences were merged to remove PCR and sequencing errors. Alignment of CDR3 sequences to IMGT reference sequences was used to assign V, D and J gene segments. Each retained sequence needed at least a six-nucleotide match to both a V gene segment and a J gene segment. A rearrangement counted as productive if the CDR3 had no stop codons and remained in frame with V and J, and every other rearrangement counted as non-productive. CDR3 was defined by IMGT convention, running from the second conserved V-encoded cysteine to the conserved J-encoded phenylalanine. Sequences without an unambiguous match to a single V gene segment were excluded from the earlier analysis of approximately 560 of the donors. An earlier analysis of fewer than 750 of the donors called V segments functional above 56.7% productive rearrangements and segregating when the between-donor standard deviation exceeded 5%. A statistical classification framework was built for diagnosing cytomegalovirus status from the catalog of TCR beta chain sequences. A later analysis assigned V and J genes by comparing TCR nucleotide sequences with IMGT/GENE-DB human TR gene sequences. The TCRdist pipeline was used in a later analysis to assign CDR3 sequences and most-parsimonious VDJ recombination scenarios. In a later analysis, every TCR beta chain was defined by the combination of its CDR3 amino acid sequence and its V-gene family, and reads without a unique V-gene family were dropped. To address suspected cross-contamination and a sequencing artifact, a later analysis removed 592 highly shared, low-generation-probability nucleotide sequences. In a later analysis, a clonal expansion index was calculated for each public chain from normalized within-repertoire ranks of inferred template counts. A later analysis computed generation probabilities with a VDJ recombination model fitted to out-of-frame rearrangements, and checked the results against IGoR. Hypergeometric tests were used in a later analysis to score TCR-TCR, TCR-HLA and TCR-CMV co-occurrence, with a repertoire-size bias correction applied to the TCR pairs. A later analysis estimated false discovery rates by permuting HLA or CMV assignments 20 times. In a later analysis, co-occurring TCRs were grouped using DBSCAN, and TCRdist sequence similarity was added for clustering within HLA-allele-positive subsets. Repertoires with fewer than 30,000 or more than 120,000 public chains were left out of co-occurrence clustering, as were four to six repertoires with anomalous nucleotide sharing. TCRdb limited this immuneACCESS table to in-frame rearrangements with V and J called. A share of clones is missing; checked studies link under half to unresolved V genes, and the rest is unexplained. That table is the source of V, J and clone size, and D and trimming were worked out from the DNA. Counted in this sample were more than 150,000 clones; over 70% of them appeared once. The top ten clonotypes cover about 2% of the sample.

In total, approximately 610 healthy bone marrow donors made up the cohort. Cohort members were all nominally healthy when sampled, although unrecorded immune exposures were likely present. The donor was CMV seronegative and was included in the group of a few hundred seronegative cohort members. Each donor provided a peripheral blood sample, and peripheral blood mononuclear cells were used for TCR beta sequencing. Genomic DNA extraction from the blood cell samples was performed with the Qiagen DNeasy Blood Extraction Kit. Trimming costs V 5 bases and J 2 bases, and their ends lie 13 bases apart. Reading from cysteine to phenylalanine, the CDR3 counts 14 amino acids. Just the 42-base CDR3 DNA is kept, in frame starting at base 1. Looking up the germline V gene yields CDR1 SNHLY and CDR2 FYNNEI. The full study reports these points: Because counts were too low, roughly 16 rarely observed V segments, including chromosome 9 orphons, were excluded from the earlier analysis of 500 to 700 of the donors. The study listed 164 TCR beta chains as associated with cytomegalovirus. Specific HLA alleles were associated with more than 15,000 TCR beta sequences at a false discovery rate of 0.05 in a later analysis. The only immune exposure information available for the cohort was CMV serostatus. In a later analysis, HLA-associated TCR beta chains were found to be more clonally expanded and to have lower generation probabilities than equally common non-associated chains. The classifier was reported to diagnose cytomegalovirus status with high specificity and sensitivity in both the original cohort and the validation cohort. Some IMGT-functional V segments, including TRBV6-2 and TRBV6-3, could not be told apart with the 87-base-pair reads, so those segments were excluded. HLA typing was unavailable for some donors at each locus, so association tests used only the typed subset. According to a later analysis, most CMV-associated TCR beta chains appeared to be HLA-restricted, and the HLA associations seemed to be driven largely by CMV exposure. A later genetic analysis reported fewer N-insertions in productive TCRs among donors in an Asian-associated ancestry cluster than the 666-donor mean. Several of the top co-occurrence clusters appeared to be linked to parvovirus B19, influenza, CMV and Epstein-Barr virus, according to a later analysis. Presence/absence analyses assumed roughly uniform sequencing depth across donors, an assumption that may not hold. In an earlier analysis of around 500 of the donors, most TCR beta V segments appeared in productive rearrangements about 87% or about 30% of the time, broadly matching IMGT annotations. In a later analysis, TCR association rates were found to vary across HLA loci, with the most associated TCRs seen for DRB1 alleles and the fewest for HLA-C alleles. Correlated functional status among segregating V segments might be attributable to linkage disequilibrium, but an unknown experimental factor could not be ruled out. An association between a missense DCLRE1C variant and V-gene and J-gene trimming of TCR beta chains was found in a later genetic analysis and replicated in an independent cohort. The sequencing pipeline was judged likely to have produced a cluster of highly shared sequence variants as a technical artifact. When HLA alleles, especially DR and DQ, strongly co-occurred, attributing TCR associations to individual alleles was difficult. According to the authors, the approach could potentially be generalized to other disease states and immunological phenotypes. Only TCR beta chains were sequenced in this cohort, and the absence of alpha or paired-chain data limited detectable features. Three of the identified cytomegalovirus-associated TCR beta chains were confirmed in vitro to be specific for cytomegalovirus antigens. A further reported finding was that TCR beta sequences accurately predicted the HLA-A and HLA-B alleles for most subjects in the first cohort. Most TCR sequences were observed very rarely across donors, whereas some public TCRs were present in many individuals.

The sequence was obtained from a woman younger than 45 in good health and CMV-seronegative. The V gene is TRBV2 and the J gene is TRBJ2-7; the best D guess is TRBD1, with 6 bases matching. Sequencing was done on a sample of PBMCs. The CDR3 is CASSTQGSPYEQYF. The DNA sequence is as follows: TGTGCCAGCAGTACACAGGGTTCCCCCTACGAGCAGTACTTC.